Listed here are 18 T cell receptor beta chains from one sample, sequenced in a study of CD8 T cells in ankylosing spondylitis. One entry per CDR3 protein, called by TCRdb with MiXCR from the 5' RACE reads. The data show about 360,000 distinct CDR3 sequences, 20% to 25% seen once. Sequencing was carried out using blood, either unsorted or a sorted T cell fraction (not recorded which). Every receptor here comes from a male donor with ankylosing spondylitis or in good health (not recorded which).

The rearrangement uses TRBV12-3 or TRBV12-4 and TRBJ2-7; the match to TRBD2 covers 9 bases. This CDR3 is built from 14 residues. The V segment lost 6 bases and the J segment 2 bases; nucleotides outside the gene matches: 5. The CDR3 bases are TGTGCCAGCAGCCGCGGGGGGGGAACCTACGAGCAGTACTTC. Amino acids: CASSRGGGTYEQYF.

This clonotype has at least ten counts. This chain connects TRBV7-8 to TRBJ2-7, with 7 bases identical to TRBD1. CDR1 and CDR2 from the germline V gene are SGHVS and FQNEAQ. The CDR3 extends over 16 amino acids. Trimming cost V 1 base and J 2 bases; bases outside gene matches: 8. DNA of the CDR3: TGTGCCAGCAGCTTAGGTTCGAAAGGGGGCCCCTACGAGCAGTACTTC. It yields the protein CASSLGSKGGPYEQYF.

The sample holds a few counts of this clonotype. The chain links TRBV7-8 to TRBJ2-6; unclear D gene. Germline CDR1 SGHVS, CDR2 FQNEAQ. CDR3 length: 15 residues. V was shortened by 5 bases and J by 2 bases, with 10 bases between the two germline ends. The CDR3 DNA follows: TGTGCCAGCAGCCCCCCCTCGGCTGGGGCCAACGTCCTGACTTTC. It is translated as CASSPPSAGANVLTF.

The chain couples TRBV15 to TRBJ2-1; D not resolved. Trimming shortened V by 0 bases and J by 5 bases, and 17 bases separated the two germline ends. CDR3 size: 17 residues. The germline CDR1 and CDR2 sequences are LNHNV and YYDKDF (reference sequence). The CDR3 region is CATSRDNVLGVHNEQFF. CDR3 nucleotides: TGTGCCACCAGCAGAGATAATGTTCTTGGGGTCCACAATGAGCAGTTCTTC.

The table lists this clonotype with a few counts. The CDR3 is CSVAGGSEQFF. The CDR3, as DNA: TGCAGCGTAGCGGGGGGCAGTGAGCAGTTCTTC. The rearrangement joins TRBV29-1 to TRBJ2-1; 9 bases agree with TRBD2. From germline, CDR1 is SQVTM and CDR2 ANQGSEA. The CDR3 is 11 residues long. J gave up 9 bases and V 6 bases, and 3 bases lay outside the gene matches.

This chain links TRBV5-1 with TRBJ2-5; TRBD1 matches 7 bases. Germline assignment: CDR1 SGHRS and CDR2 YFSETQ. The V gene end was trimmed by 4 bases and the J gene end by 2 bases; junction bases not matched to a gene: 8. CDR3 length: 15 residues. CDR3 sequence: CASSTRTGQQETQYF. The CDR3 DNA reads as TGCGCCAGCAGCACCAGGACAGGACAACAAGAGACCCAGTACTTC.

This clonotype was observed a handful of times. The rearrangement links TRBV24-1 to TRBJ2-2; possible D gene TRBD2, 7 bases. This CDR3 contains 16 residues. Per the germline V gene, CDR1 is KGHDR and CDR2 is SFDVKD. Trimming removed 1 base at V and 3 bases at J, with 11 bases between. CDR3 in amino acids: CATSDLGGGDTGELFF. Here the CDR3 DNA reads TGTGCCACCAGTGATTTAGGAGGGGGGGACACCGGGGAGCTGTTTTTT.

This chain connects TRBV6-4 to TRBJ2-7, with unresolved D. With 6 bases removed from V and 7 bases from J, the gap between germline ends came to 7 bases. This CDR3 contains 10 residues. CDR1 is MRHNA and CDR2 is SNTAGT in the germline V gene. This CDR3 reads CASRTDEQYF. CDR3 in DNA: TGTGCCAGCAGGACGGATGAGCAGTACTTC.

This clonotype was seen at least ten times. V gene TRBV9 combines with J gene TRBJ2-7, with TRBD2 identical over 7 bases. This CDR3 spans 13 amino acids. The J segment lost 2 bases and the V segment lost 7 bases, leaving 6 bases of the junction unmatched. Germline loops: CDR1 SGDLS, CDR2 YYNGEE. CDR3 protein: CASGEGQTYEQYF. The CDR3 coding sequence is TGTGCCAGCGGGGAGGGCCAAACCTACGAGCAGTACTTC.

This clonotype has more than one count but fewer than ten. The V call is TRBV4-2, the J call TRBJ2-1, with TRBD2 matching over 7 bases. The junction had 10 bases not matched to a gene; V was cut back by 0 bases and J by 2 bases. This CDR3 region has 18 residues. Germline V gives CDR1 LGHNA, CDR2 YNFKEQ. CDR3 residues: CASSQDSPSGAPYNEQFF. CDR3 nucleotides: TGTGCCAGCAGCCAAGATTCCCCGAGCGGGGCACCCTACAATGAGCAGTTCTTC.

In this sample, this clonotype turned up a few times. The chain joins TRBV7-2 to TRBJ2-2, with D hard to call. The CDR3 has 13 amino acids. V was pared by 6 bases and J by 4 bases, with 9 bases between. CDR1 SGHTA and CDR2 FQGNSA come from the germline V gene. CDR3 in amino acids: CASRPFGTGELFF. In DNA form, the CDR3 reads TGTGCCAGCAGACCTTTCGGCACCGGGGAGCTGTTTTTT.

This clonotype was detected a few times. The rearrangement uses TRBV12-3 or TRBV12-4 and TRBJ2-7; D perhaps matches TRBD1 (5 bases). The V end was cut by 5 bases, the J end by 2 bases, with 13 bases between. The length of the CDR3 is 14 residues. The CDR3 DNA follows: TGTGCCAGCAGTCCCTCAGGGCCGGCCTACGAGCAGTACTTC. Protein: CASSPSGPAYEQYF.

V usage is TRBV7-9 and J usage is TRBJ2-3, with D maybe TRBD2 (6 bases). V shed 3 bases and J shed 4 bases, with 14 bases lying between them. The V gene's germline CDR1 is SEHNR and CDR2 FQNEAQ (reference sequence). The length of the CDR3 is 15 residues. This chain's CDR3 is CASSFGTFDADTQYF. CDR3 in DNA: TGTGCCAGCAGCTTCGGGACTTTTGATGCAGATACGCAGTATTTT.

As for this clonotype: One end of the junction is discordant with germline, which a read error may explain. J is TRBJ2-1 and V is TRBV3-1, with TRBD2 matching over 10 bases. The CDR3 consists of 18 residues. Germline V gives CDR1 LGHDT, CDR2 YNNKEL (reference sequence). Here the CDR3 DNA reads TGTGCCAGCAGCCAAGATGAGGAGCGGGGGGGCTTCTACGATGAGCAGTTCTTC. Its protein is CASSQDEERGGFYDEQFF.

This clonotype was found a few times. The chain employs TRBV6-1 and TRBJ2-2, with D maybe TRBD1 (6 bases). Germline-derived CDR1 and CDR2 are MNHNS and SASEGT. V was cut by 6 bases and J by 2 bases, with 13 bases left in between. The length of the CDR3 is 15 residues. Here the CDR3 reads CASSERDTNTGELFF. CDR3 nucleotides: TGTGCCAGCAGCGAAAGGGACACCAACACCGGGGAGCTGTTTTTT.

V gene TRBV6-1 combines with J gene TRBJ1-2; possible D gene TRBD1, 5 bases. Trimming removed 5 bases from V and 4 bases from J, with 14 bases in between. The CDR3 has 14 residues. Germline V gene lookup returns CDR1 MNHNS and CDR2 SASEGT. CDR3: CASSNPGISYGYTF. The CDR3 DNA follows: TGTGCCAGCAGTAATCCAGGGATTTCCTATGGCTACACCTTC.

The genes are TRBV7-8 and TRBJ2-1; 8 nucleotides line up with TRBD2. The CDR3 runs 16 residues. The germline V gene encodes CDR1 SGHVS and CDR2 FQNEAQ. With V trimmed by 0 bases and J by 4 bases, 5 bases remained unmatched. CDR3 sequence reads: CASSLAQGLEYNEQFF. CDR3 nucleotide sequence: TGTGCCAGCAGCTTAGCTCAGGGACTAGAATACAATGAGCAGTTCTTC.

The CDR3 reads CAVSGGTLFVGELFF. The CDR3 DNA follows: TGTGCCGTCTCAGGGGGGACCTTATTCGTCGGGGAGCTGTTTTTT. This chain joins TRBV6-1 and TRBJ2-2, with a tentative D call TRBD1 (7 bases). Germline V gene data show CDR1 as MNHNS and CDR2 as SASEGT. The CDR3 runs 15 residues. V was shortened by 11 bases and J by 7 bases, with 23 bases between the two germline ends.